The sequence of this TCR beta chain was determined in a study of cytomegalovirus exposure and HLA in healthy donors. General study points: Serostatus for CMV was the only available immune exposure information.

The germline V and J ends were trimmed by 1 base and 6 bases, with 15 bases remaining between them. The CDR3 loop spans 16 amino acids. Germline assignment: CDR1 SGHTA and CDR2 FQGNSA. Researchers ran the PCR with 60 Vbeta and 13 Jbeta primers. The authors' processing: Later reanalysis found around 80 million unique TCR beta chains, roughly 10 million of them shared. Some clones are missing from TCRdb's copy, which holds only in-frame ones; the method was immunoSEQ multiplex PCR. The V and J calls and clone size are taken from that table; D and trimming were inferred from the DNA. The top ten clones hold roughly 3.1% of a sample with 120,000 to 150,000 clones, less than 65% of them seen once. Comments on this clone: Its antigen is as yet unknown.

V and J are TRBV7-2 and TRBJ2-2, with unresolved D. The clonotype was recovered from a woman under 40 in good health and CMV-seropositive. The sequenced material came from PBMCs. CDR3 in amino acids: CASSLEVPRWAGELFF. The CDR3 DNA reads as TGTGCCAGCAGCTTAGAGGTTCCTAGGTGGGCCGGGGAGCTGTTTTTT.